The 10 T cell receptor beta chains in this list originate from one sample, sequenced in a study of beta chain features in type 1 diabetes. General study results and limits: Type 1 diabetes patients had TCRB CDR3s that were shorter (moderately but significantly so) in all four CD4+ subsets.

Sequenced material consisted of expressed TCRB transcripts (all of the isolated RNA was reverse transcribed). Libraries were prepared by immunoSEQ multiplex PCR; TCRdb keeps only in-frame clonotypes and omits some of them. This table holds over 90,000 clones, roughly 28% found once. These TCRs' antigens remain unknown. The sequenced sample was central memory CD4+ T cells from blood. These receptors all come from a woman between 18 and 29 years old with type 1 diabetes.

J is TRBJ1-4 and V is TRBV4-3, with 12 bases that match TRBD1. In germline, CDR1 is LGHNA, CDR2 YSLEER. The length of the CDR3 is 17 residues. The junction had 10 bases not matched to a gene; V was cut back by 3 bases and J by 8 bases. The CDR3 here is CASSQGQGAEGTEKLFF. CDR3 coding DNA: TGCGCCAGCAGCCAGGGACAGGGGGCGGAAGGGACAGAAAAACTGTTTTTT.

This chain links TRBV18 with TRBJ2-3; no firm D call. V lost 3 bases to trimming and J lost 4 bases, with 8 bases between them. The V gene's germline CDR1 is KGHSH and CDR2 LQKENI. This CDR3 spans 13 amino acids. This chain's CDR3 is CASSPSTADTQYF. CDR3 DNA sequence: TGTGCCAGCTCACCCAGTACAGCAGATACGCAGTATTTT.

The chain joins TRBV5-4 to TRBJ1-2, with TRBD1 identical over 7 bases. V lost 4 bases and J lost 3; bases outside the gene matches: 9. Germline-derived CDR1 and CDR2 are SGHNT and YYREEE (reference sequence). This CDR3 is 15 amino acids long. The CDR3 DNA is TGTGCCAGCAGCATGGGACCGGGACAGCACTATGGCTACACCTTC. This translates into CASSMGPGQHYGYTF. Full variable domain (rest looked up from reference TRBV5-4 and TRBJ1-2): ETGVTQSPTHLIKTRGQQVTLRCSSQSGHNTVSWYQQALGQGPQFIFQYYREEENGRGNFPPRFSGLQFPNYSSELNVNALELDDSALYLCASSMGPGQHYGYTFGSGTRLTVV.

The chain recombines TRBV19 with TRBJ2-1, with 8 bases matching TRBD2. The CDR3 extends over 15 amino acids. Looked up from germline, CDR1 is LNHDA and CDR2 is SQIVND (reference sequence). V shed 6 bases, J shed 1 base, and the junction held 5 bases outside the gene matches. The CDR3 nucleotides are TGTGCCAGTAGAAGCTTAGCGGGGTCCTACAATGAGCAGTTCTTC. This codes for CASRSLAGSYNEQFF.

The rearrangement joins TRBV2 to TRBJ1-5; no firm D call. Germline V gives CDR1 SNHLY, CDR2 FYNNEI. Trimming removed 2 bases at V and 6 bases at J, with 11 bases between. This CDR3 has 14 residues. For the CDR3, the DNA is TGTGCCAGCAGTGAACGGTCCGTGGTTCAGCCCCAGCATTTT. Its protein is CASSERSVVQPQHF.

This clone was counted a few times. The V call is TRBV7-2, the J call TRBJ2-4; tentatively, D is TRBD2 (6 bases). Germline-derived CDR1 and CDR2 are SGHTA and FQGNSA. V was shortened by 0 bases and J by 4 bases, with 10 bases between the two germline ends. The CDR3 has 15 amino acids. DNA of the CDR3: TGTGCCAGCAGCTTAGCGGAGGGATTTAAAAACATTCAGTACTTC. This codes for CASSLAEGFKNIQYF.

The chain has TRBV7-8 and TRBJ2-1; TRBD1 aligns across 9 bases. V shed 6 bases and J 10 bases; nucleotides not matched to a gene: 16. Germline V CDR1 and CDR2: SGHVS, FQNEAQ. CDR3 length: 16 amino acids. CDR3 sequence: CASSYYRQGGAREQFF. The DNA for the CDR3 is TGTGCCAGCAGTTATTATCGACAGGGGGGAGCGAGGGAGCAGTTCTTC. The variable domain in full, with the rest retrieved from reference TRBV7-8 and TRBJ2-1, is GAGVSQSPRYKVAKRGQDVALRCDPISGHVSLFWYQQALGQGPEFLTYFQNEAQLDKSGLPSDRFFAERPEGSVSTLKIQRTQQEDSAVYLCASSYYRQGGAREQFFGPGTRLTVL.

V gene TRBV28 combines with J gene TRBJ1-1, with 8 bases that match TRBD1. CDR3 length: 12 residues. After removal of 7 bases from V and 12 bases from J, the junction contained 10 bases not matched to a gene. The germline V gene encodes CDR1 MDHEN and CDR2 SYDVKM. The CDR3 sequence: CASMAGQGSTFF. CDR3 sequence (DNA): TGTGCCAGCATGGCCGGACAGGGATCCACTTTCTTT.

The chain employs TRBV7-4 and TRBJ2-7; 12 bases map to TRBD2. The CDR3 sequence is 17 residues long. Germline CDR1 SGHVT, CDR2 SQSDAQ. The trim removed 4 bases at V and 5 bases at J, leaving 12 bases unmatched. The chain's CDR3 is CASSYSYRTSGTDEQYV. DNA for the CDR3: TGTGCCAGCAGCTACTCATACCGGACTAGCGGGACGGACGAGCAGTACGTC.

There are a few counts of this clone. V usage is TRBV7-6 and J usage is TRBJ2-5; D is perhaps TRBD2 (5 bases). The V gene's germline CDR1 is SGHVS and CDR2 FNYEAQ. V lost 4 bases and J lost 5, with 17 bases in between. This CDR3 has 15 residues. The CDR3 bases are TGTGCCAGCAGCTCAAACGGGGTCTTCTGGGAGACCCAGTACTTC. As protein: CASSSNGVFWETQYF.